This record concerns one T cell receptor (beta chain) sequence. Its antigen is unidentified. Approximately 100,000 TCR templates per sample were sequenced. Here immunoSEQ multiplex PCR was the method, and the copy in TCRdb shows in-frame clones only, minus some. The table lists about 94,000 clones, 90% to 95% of them singletons. This specimen belongs to a study of siplizumab effects on memory and regulatory T cells. Study-wide points: Naive or memory phenotype assignment was not possible for roughly 75-95% of proliferating CD4+ or CD8+ clones. Greater diversity than memory cells seemed evident in naive T cells, which also appeared to be major alloresponse contributors. Tracing alloreactive clones into unstimulated subsets worked for only a minor fraction of them.

V dropped 5 bases and J dropped 9 bases, with 11 bases sitting between them. Germline-derived CDR1 and CDR2 are SGHVS and FNYEAQ. There are 12 residues in the CDR3. Sequenced: non-Treg CD4+ T cells sorted from blood. The V and J genes are TRBV7-6 and TRBJ2-1, with D hard to call. The TCR originated in a human donor in good health. CDR3 bases: TGTGCCAGCAGCCATGGAGTAGGTGAGCAGTTCTTC. Translation: CASSHGVGEQFF.